In its sample, the clone carrying this T cell receptor beta chain was seen once. Its antigen remains unidentified. Using immunoSEQ multiplex PCR, the repertoire was profiled, and TCRdb retains in-frame clones only, with some absent. The data contain 150,000 or so clones, approximately 84% of them singletons. This sample is drawn from a study of T cell responses to AZD1222 COVID-19 vaccine. Study results and limitations: Researchers took repertoire samples only after the peak T cell response had come. At 160-218 and 743-854, vaccine-associated CD4 TCRs were dominant, and they spanned spike.

Trimming removed 4 bases from V and 3 bases from J, with 13 bases in between. The V gene's germline CDR1 is LNHNV and CDR2 YYDKDF (reference sequence). The CDR3 is 14 residues long. This chain links TRBV15 with TRBJ2-7; D might be TRBD2 (5 bases). The sequence was collected from an adult in good health. The sequences come from peripheral blood, collected on day 0 of AZD1222 vaccination. Here the CDR3 reads CATSIPERDYEQYF. DNA for the CDR3: TGTGCCACCAGCATTCCAGAACGGGACTACGAGCAGTACTTC.